Each of the 25 T cell receptor beta chains below was sequenced from the same sample in a study of tumor-infiltrating lymphocytes in primary liver carcinoma (dated by TCRdb to the late 2010s). The reads were generated on an Illumina HiSeq 2500. Starting from roughly 500 ng total RNA, TCRbeta-specific cDNA was produced by reverse transcription with a constant-region primer and ProtoScript II reverse transcriptase. Construction of the TCRbeta libraries relied on three nested rounds of multiplex PCR, following a slightly modified ARM-PCR procedure. The first two PCR rounds used multiplex TRBV1-TRBV30 forward primers with a Cbeta reverse primer, each for about 11 cycles. In-frame beta chains were kept once TCRdb had trimmed the public reads at Q25 with fastp and called clones with MiXCR. Identical CDR3 proteins give one entry, which carries the most common genes and DNA. The sample table lists about 210,000 distinct CDR3 sequences, over 80% of them with a count of one. 18% of the sample rests with the top ten.

Without any cell sorting, total RNA and DNA were co-extracted from approximately 20-30 mg of bulk tissue using the AllPrep DNA/RNA mini kit. Sequenced material: tumor tissue from primary liver carcinoma. The receptors were sampled from a man between 35 and 55 years old with primary liver carcinoma and hepatitis B virus infection.

The rearrangement joins TRBV7-9 to TRBJ2-5; no clear D gene. The V end lost 1 base, the J end lost 4 bases, and 7 bases lay between the germline ends. Looked up from germline, CDR1 is SEHNR and CDR2 is FQNEAQ (reference sequence). The CDR3 runs 13 residues. This CDR3 reads CASSLGRIETQYF. The CDR3 region has the DNA TGTGCCAGCAGCTTAGGAAGGATAGAGACCCAGTACTTC.

The chain recombines TRBV12-3 or TRBV12-4 with TRBJ1-6; weak D call: TRBD1 (6 bases). The CDR3 has 14 amino acids. The V end was cut by 5 bases, the J end by 15 bases, with 20 bases between. As DNA, the CDR3 is TGTGCCAGCAGTCTCGCAGGGGACAAGGCACTCCTCCACTTT. Protein product: CASSLAGDKALLHF.

As to this clonotype: A read error may account for a junction end that differs from germline. The V call is TRBV11-1, the J call TRBJ2-4, with D possibly being TRBD1 or TRBD2 (5 bases each). Germline-derived CDR1 and CDR2 are SGHAT and FQDESV (reference sequence). This CDR3 is built from 17 residues. CDR3 DNA: TGTGCCAGCAGCTTTCCCGGGGCTAGTGGAACCAAAGACATTCAGTACTTC. Translated: CASSFPGASGTKDIQYF.

As concerns this clonotype: The junction differs from germline at one of its ends, possibly a read error. V usage is TRBV11-1 and J usage is TRBJ2-1, with TRBD2 as a possible D gene (5 bases). The CDR3 is 16 amino acids. Germline V CDR1 and CDR2: SGHAT, FQDESV (reference sequence). DNA of the CDR3: TGTGCCAGCAGTTTAGCGCGAGGAGGTCTTCGCGATGAGCAGTTCTTC. It codes for CASSLARGGLRDEQFF.

On this clonotype: The missing conserved phenylalanine or tryptophan at the end of this CDR3 makes a read error likely. The chain couples TRBV4-3 to TRBJ1-2; D gene ambiguous. The length of the CDR3 is 13 residues. In germline, CDR1 is LGHNA, CDR2 YSLEER. CDR3 protein: CPSSQEGNYGYTL. Written as DNA, the CDR3 is TGCCCCAGCAGCCAAGAGGGCAACTATGGCTACACCTTA.

Turning to this clonotype: This likely comes from a read error, as the CDR3 has no conserved phenylalanine or tryptophan at its end. This sequence joins TRBV11-2 and TRBJ2-1; no clear D. The CDR3 consists of 13 residues. CDR1 and CDR2 from the germline V gene are SGHAT and FQNNGV. Here the CDR3 reads CANSSELHNEQFI. The CDR3 DNA follows: TGTGCCAACAGCTCAGAATTACACAATGAGCAGTTCATC.

As for this clonotype: A read error may explain this, as a much larger clone is one base away. The genes are TRBV30 and TRBJ2-7; D perhaps matches TRBD2 (5 bases). The germline V gene encodes CDR1 GTSNPN and CDR2 SVGIG (reference sequence). V lost 2 bases, J lost 6 bases, and 14 bases lay in between. The CDR3 loop spans 13 amino acids. The CDR3 DNA reads TGTGCCTGGAGTTCCGGACCAGAGGGCGAGCAGTACTTC. Its translation: CAWSSGPEGEQYF.

Comments on this clonotype: The CDR3 does not close with the conserved phenylalanine or tryptophan, likely indicating a read error. It is unclear where the CDR3 begins or ends on the DNA, so no DNA is shown, and the CDR3 is as TCRdb lists it. V is TRBV30 and J is TRBJ2-5; the listed D gene, TRBD1, was not tested against the DNA. CDR1 GTSNPN and CDR2 SVGIG come from the germline V gene (reference sequence). The length of the CDR3 is 15 amino acids, counting both ends. Here the CDR3 reads CAWSPRDRGMKIHYL.

A word on this clonotype: One end of the junction fails to match germline, which may point to a read error. The chain recombines TRBV5-4 with TRBJ2-2, with 9 bases lining up with TRBD2. Germline V gene sequence: CDR1 SGHNT, CDR2 YYREEE (reference sequence). The CDR3 contains 16 residues. The DNA for the CDR3 is TGTGTCAGCGGCCCTGGTGCGGGAGGGCTCGCCGGGGAGCTGTTTTTT. It translates to CVSGPGAGGLAGELFF. The complete variable domain, with remaining parts taken from reference TRBV5-4 and TRBJ2-2, reads ETGVTQSPTHLIKTRGQQVTLRCSSQSGHNTVSWYQQALGQGPQFIFQYYREEENGRGNFPPRFSGLQFPNYSSELNVNALELDDSALYLCVSGPGAGGLAGELFFGEGSRLTVL.

A remark on this clonotype: The junction does not match germline at one end; this may be a read error. This sequence joins TRBV4-1 and TRBJ2-1, with TRBD1 matching over 9 bases. The CDR3 extends over 16 amino acids. Per the germline V gene, CDR1 is MGHRA and CDR2 is YSYEKL. The CDR3: CAISELGTGSYYQQFF. CDR3 DNA: TGCGCCATCAGCGAACTTGGGACAGGGTCCTACTATCAGCAGTTCTTC.

Points on this clonotype: At one end the junction does not follow the germline gene, possibly because of a read error. The genes are TRBV11-2 and TRBJ2-5; a possible D gene is TRBD1 (6 bases). This CDR3 has 15 residues. Germline loops: CDR1 SGHAT, CDR2 FQNNGV. The CDR3 loop is CVSSPQSAPGVIQYF. In DNA, the CDR3 is TGTGTCAGCAGCCCCCAGTCAGCCCCAGGGGTGATCCAGTACTTC.

With respect to this clonotype: One end of the junction fails to match germline, which may point to a read error. This chain connects TRBV6-1 to TRBJ1-1; D remains ambiguous. CDR3 size: 13 residues. The germline CDR1 and CDR2 sequences are MNHNS and SASEGT. The CDR3 coding sequence is TGTGCCTGCAGTGAAAGAAGGGAAGCTGAAGCTGTCTTT. Its protein is CACSERREAEAVF.

This clonotype was counted between two and nine times. A read error may account for a junction end that differs from germline. The chain is built from TRBV11-1 and TRBJ2-2, with D possibly matching TRBD2 (6 bases). The germline V gene encodes CDR1 SGHAT and CDR2 FQDESV (reference sequence). The CDR3 contains 15 residues. Here the CDR3 reads CVSSYTGPFSGGLFF. The DNA of the CDR3 is TGTGTCAGCAGTTATACAGGACCTTTCTCCGGGGGGCTGTTTTTT.

In the case of this clonotype: A much larger clone differs by one base, so this may be a read error. This rearrangement joins TRBV29-1 to TRBJ2-7; D uncertain. This CDR3 has 13 residues. Germline V gene data show CDR1 as SQVTM and CDR2 as ANQGSEA. Trimming cost V 8 bases and J 7 bases, with 21 bases left between them. The DNA for the CDR3 is TGCAGCATAGGGAACTTACCTGTCTGGGAGCAGTACTTC. Amino acid sequence: CSIGNLPVWEQYF.

The chain employs TRBV29-1 and TRBJ2-3; TRBD1 is a possible D gene (7 bases). The CDR3 covers 13 residues. Germline V CDR1 and CDR2: SQVTM, ANQGSEA. Trimming cost V 6 bases and J 6 bases, with 16 bases left between them. CDR3 protein: CSVRRGRGDTQYF. The CDR3 region has the DNA TGCAGCGTCCGGAGGGGGCGCGGGGATACGCAGTATTTT.

As regards this clonotype: This may arise from a read error, as a much more abundant clone is one base away. This CDR3 reads CASSQEVGLVGNTGELFF. The CDR3 region has the DNA TGTGCCAGCAGCCAAGAAGTAGGACTAGTGGGAAACACCGGGGAGCTGTTTTTT. V is TRBV14 and J is TRBJ2-2; 7 bases agree with TRBD2. The germline gives CDR1 SGHDN, CDR2 FVKESK. Trimming removed 0 bases from V and 2 bases from J; junction bases left unmatched: 9. This CDR3 is built from 18 residues.

The chain joins TRBV29-1 to TRBJ2-3, with 12 bases that match TRBD2. The CDR3 loop spans 15 amino acids. Germline V gives CDR1 SQVTM, CDR2 ANQGSEA. This CDR3 reads CCIRTSGNWNDTQYF. The CDR3 DNA sequence: TGCTGCATACGGACTAGCGGGAATTGGAACGATACGCAGTATTTT.

Comments on this clonotype: This may be a read error, as it is one base from a much larger clone. The J gene is TRBJ1-6, the V gene TRBV28; 7 positions agree with TRBD1. The CDR3 spans 17 residues. Germline CDR1 and CDR2: MDHEN and SYDVKM. The CDR3 nucleotides are TGTACCAGCAGTTTGGACAGGATATTGTCCTATAATTCACCCCTCCACTTT. This codes for CTSSLDRILSYNSPLHF.

In the case of this clonotype: Being one base from a much bigger clone, this may be a read error. This chain links TRBV30 with TRBJ1-1, with 7 bases identical to TRBD1. Germline values: CDR1 GTSNPN, CDR2 SVGIG (reference sequence). The CDR3 is 14 amino acids. The CDR3 loop reads CVWRQLQGFTEAFF. The CDR3 nucleotides read TGTGTCTGGCGCCAATTACAGGGGTTCACTGAAGCTTTCTTT.

Points on this clonotype: The junction departs from the called germline gene at one end, perhaps through a read error. The chain links TRBV6-1 to TRBJ2-3; D may be TRBD2 (6 bases). Per germline, CDR1 MNHNS and CDR2 SASEGT. CDR3 length: 16 amino acids. CDR3 sequence (DNA): TGTGCCGGCAGTGAAAGGCGGGGACCTCGCACAGATACGCAGTATTTT. Protein product: CAGSERRGPRTDTQYF.

The sample holds many counts of this clonotype. The chain employs TRBV7-8 and TRBJ2-7, with 7 positions matching TRBD1. CDR1 is SGHVS and CDR2 is FQNEAQ in the germline V gene. The CDR3 totals 14 residues. With V trimmed by 8 bases and J by 6 bases, 13 bases remained unmatched. The CDR3 DNA follows: TGTGCCAGCGGAACAGGGGCTCTAGGGGTCGAGCAGTACTTC. Translated: CASGTGALGVEQYF.

A note on this clonotype: One junction end does not reproduce the germline sequence, and a read error may be involved. This chain uses TRBV7-9 with TRBJ2-7; tentatively, D is TRBD2 (6 bases). The CDR3 contains 15 residues. Germline V CDR1 and CDR2: SEHNR, FQNEAQ (reference sequence). CDR3 residues: CASSLRGTTRYEQYF. CDR3 bases: TGTGCCAGCAGCTTACGCGGGACCACTCGCTACGAGCAATACTTC.

A word on this clonotype: As the CDR3 is not closed by the conserved phenylalanine or tryptophan, this likely results from a read error. This chain links TRBV28 with TRBJ2-7; 8 bases are a match to TRBD1. The length of the CDR3 is 12 residues. Germline-derived CDR1 and CDR2 are MDHEN and SYDVKM. This CDR3 reads CASVGQDHDQYL. CDR3 DNA: TGTGCCAGCGTGGGACAGGACCACGACCAGTACTTA.

In the case of this clonotype: Mismatch with germline at one junction end may stem from a read error. The V gene is TRBV11-3, the J gene TRBJ1-1; D is unclear. Germline CDR1 reads SGHNT; CDR2 reads YENEEA. The CDR3 runs 13 residues. The CDR3 protein is CANSKATGTEALF. The CDR3 DNA reads as TGTGCCAACAGCAAGGCCACGGGCACTGAAGCCTTATTT.

About this clonotype itself: At one of its ends the junction is not consistent with the germline gene, which may arise from a read error. CDR3 protein: CTSSLGQLLNNEAFF. CDR3 nucleotide sequence: TGTACCAGCAGTTTAGGACAGCTGTTGAACAATGAAGCTTTCTTT. The chain carries TRBV12-3 or TRBV12-4 and TRBJ1-1, with D possibly being TRBD1 (6 bases). The CDR3 runs to 15 residues.